The clone carrying this T cell receptor (beta chain) was recorded many times. This entry comes from a study of blood T cell repertoires in COVID-19. Study information: Samples came from the United States, Italy and Spain, spanning acute and convalescent COVID-19. The cDNA or gDNA used as material had been derived from T cells, B-cell-depleted T cells, or PBMCs.

The method was immunoSEQ multiplex PCR; TCRdb's version includes in-frame clones alone and lacks a portion of them. The profile covers about 220,000 clones, with 88% appearing a single time and approximately 2.7% taken by the ten largest. Residents of approximately 25 US areas, aged roughly 18 to 95 years, made up the participants. Symptom resolution, clearance, or two negative PCRs marked the recovered donors of Cohort 3. Germline V gives CDR1 SGHDN, CDR2 FVKESK. Trimming left V 1 base short and J 7 bases short, with 13 bases between. CDR3 length: 14 amino acids. The TCR comes from a woman younger than 45 who had recovered from COVID-19. The rearrangement uses TRBV14 and TRBJ1-2; D remains ambiguous. The material sequenced was PBMCs or T cells enriched from blood (not recorded which). The CDR3 region is CASSQASFAGGYTF. CDR3 DNA: TGTGCCAGCAGCCAAGCAAGTTTCGCGGGTGGCTACACCTTC.